The rows below give T cell receptor beta chains drawn from one sample of a study of T cell responses to AZD1222 COVID-19 vaccine. Measured with immunoSEQ multiplex PCR; TCRdb has only the in-frame clones, and not every one. The table has roughly 120,000 clones, 85% to 90% seen once. Sample: peripheral blood, taken 28 days after the second AZD1222 dose. The receptors stem from an adult who received the AZD1222 COVID-19 vaccine. Both conserved end residues are part of each CDR3. D genes are given only for firm matches. Only some rows state a clone size, as once, few, many or a class for expanded clones.

V gene	D gene	J gene	clone size	CDR3 protein	CDR3 DNA
TRBV5-1	-	TRBJ1-4	-	CASSLAGGARGEKLFF	TGCGCCAGCAGCTTGGCCGGCGGTGCCCGAGGAGAAAAACTGTTTTTT
TRBV12-5	-	TRBJ2-2	-	CASAPARDANTGELFF	TGTGCTAGTGCCCCGGCCAGGGACGCGAACACCGGGGAGCTGTTTTTT
TRBV6-2/TRBV6-3	-	TRBJ2-1	-	CASTPGQFWMGEQFF	TGTGCCAGCACCCCGGGCCAGTTCTGGATGGGTGAGCAGTTCTTC
TRBV28	TRBD2	TRBJ2-3	-	CASSPWAAGEKADTQYF	TGTGCCAGCAGTCCCTGGGCGGCGGGAGAGAAGGCAGATACGCAGTATTTT
TRBV27	-	TRBJ1-6	once	CASSPQVGGDNSPLHF	TGTGCCAGCAGTCCGCAAGTGGGGGGGGATAATTCACCCCTCCACTTT
TRBV13	-	TRBJ1-4	-	CASSHRGRTNEKLFF	TGTGCCAGCAGTCATCGGGGGCGGACTAATGAAAAACTGTTTTTT
TRBV5-1	TRBD2	TRBJ2-1	-	CASSPTSGPYNEQFF	TGCGCCAGCAGCCCCACTAGCGGGCCATACAATGAGCAGTTCTTC
TRBV4-1	TRBD1	TRBJ2-7	-	CASSPNQGADEQYF	TGCGCCAGCAGCCCCAACCAGGGGGCAGACGAGCAGTACTTC
TRBV28	-	TRBJ2-7	-	CASSLGQRSEQYF	TGTGCCAGCAGTTTAGGGCAGAGGAGCGAGCAGTACTTC
TRBV7-6	-	TRBJ1-2	few	CASSLGPPGRDYGYTF	TGTGCCAGCAGCTTAGGCCCACCAGGGAGGGACTATGGCTACACCTTC
TRBV7-2	TRBD1	TRBJ2-5	-	CASSQDRVERKTQYF	TGTGCCAGCAGCCAGGACAGGGTTGAAAGGAAGACCCAGTACTTC
TRBV9	-	TRBJ2-3	-	CASSVMAGPTDTQYF	TGTGCCAGCAGCGTAATGGCAGGGCCCACAGATACGCAGTATTTT
TRBV10-3	TRBD1	TRBJ1-2	few	CAIRGQGASGYTF	TGTGCCATCAGGGGGCAGGGGGCCTCTGGCTACACCTTC
TRBV10-1	-	TRBJ1-2	-	CASSEIEHTNYGYTF	TGCGCCAGCAGTGAGATTGAGCATACTAACTATGGCTACACCTTC
TRBV30	-	TRBJ2-7	once	CAWSDWRIMDEQYF	TGTGCCTGGAGTGATTGGCGAATCATGGACGAGCAGTACTTC
TRBV7-3	TRBD1	TRBJ2-3	-	CASSLTGGYGDTQYF	TGTGCCAGCAGCTTGACAGGGGGTTATGGAGATACGCAGTATTTT
TRBV27	-	TRBJ1-1	-	CASSSWGGGARRTEAFF	TGTGCCAGCAGTTCCTGGGGAGGGGGGGCTAGGAGGACTGAAGCTTTCTTT
TRBV4-2	-	TRBJ2-5	-	CASSQDITSFGQETQYF	TGTGCCAGCAGCCAAGATATCACTAGCTTTGGCCAAGAGACCCAGTACTTC
TRBV6-2/TRBV6-3	-	TRBJ1-2	-	CASSYSFSGNGYTF	TGTGCCAGCAGTTACTCTTTTTCGGGGAATGGCTACACCTTC
TRBV5-1	TRBD1	TRBJ2-3	-	CASSFWASSDRGTDTQYF	TGCGCCAGCAGCTTTTGGGCTAGTTCGGACAGGGGTACAGATACGCAGTATTTT
TRBV6-5	-	TRBJ2-5	-	CASSGTTLETQYF	TGTGCCAGCAGCGGGACGACCCTGGAGACCCAGTACTTC
TRBV19	-	TRBJ1-1	-	CASTRVNTEAFF	TGTGCCAGTACCAGAGTCAACACTGAAGCTTTCTTT
TRBV5-1	TRBD2	TRBJ2-1	-	CASSYGTSGLNEQFF	TGCGCCAGCAGCTACGGGACTAGCGGGCTCAATGAGCAGTTCTTC
TRBV7-9	-	TRBJ1-1	-	CASSLNEAFF	TGTGCCAGCAGCTTAAATGAAGCTTTCTTT
TRBV28	-	TRBJ1-2	-	CASSGEGVLGYTF	TGTGCCAGCAGTGGCGAGGGAGTCCTTGGCTACACCTTC
TRBV5-8	TRBD1	TRBJ2-2	once	CASRRRDRNTGELFF	TGTGCCAGCAGGCGCCGGGACAGGAACACCGGGGAGCTGTTTTTT
TRBV2	-	TRBJ1-5	-	CASSGAGRQPQHF	TGTGCCAGCAGTGGCGCAGGCCGGCAGCCCCAGCATTTT
TRBV6-5	-	TRBJ1-2	-	CASSSLGETNYGYTF	TGTGCCAGCAGTTCCCTAGGGGAAACTAACTATGGCTACACCTTC
TRBV27	-	TRBJ2-1	-	CASSSWDEQFF	TGTGCCAGCAGTTCTTGGGATGAGCAGTTCTTC
TRBV10-3	-	TRBJ1-2	-	CAIRPSGTSGYTF	TGTGCCATCCGGCCCTCCGGGACCTCTGGCTACACCTTC
TRBV28	-	TRBJ1-1	-	CASRGFTEAFF	TGTGCCAGCAGGGGGTTTACTGAAGCTTTCTTT
TRBV10-3	-	TRBJ1-6	-	CAISEAEGSPLHF	TGTGCCATCAGTGAAGCGGAGGGGTCACCCCTCCACTTT
TRBV6-6	-	TRBJ2-6	-	CASSPSRSSGANVLTF	TGTGCCAGCAGCCCATCCCGAAGCTCTGGGGCCAACGTCCTGACTTTC
TRBV6-2/TRBV6-3	-	TRBJ2-4	-	CASSKGGRGNIQYF	TGTGCCAGCAGCAAGGGGGGCAGAGGAAACATTCAGTACTTC
TRBV6-5	-	TRBJ2-3	few	CASSPLRGSDTQYF	TGTGCCAGCAGTCCGCTTAGAGGATCAGATACGCAGTATTTT
TRBV5-5	-	TRBJ1-2	-	CASHMTAGTNYGYTF	TGTGCCAGCCACATGACGGCAGGGACTAACTATGGCTACACCTTC
TRBV2	TRBD1	TRBJ2-7	-	CASRDRGPYEQYF	TGTGCCAGCAGGGACAGGGGGCCATACGAGCAGTACTTC
TRBV15	TRBD1	TRBJ2-7	-	CATSGDSRSYEQHF	TGTGCCACCAGCGGGGACAGTCGTTCCTACGAGCAGCACTTC
TRBV28	TRBD1	TRBJ1-6	-	CASRGTGLGGPLHF	TGTGCCAGCAGAGGGACAGGCCTTGGGGGCCCCCTCCACTTT
TRBV19	-	TRBJ1-2	-	CASSSRPENYGYTF	TGTGCCAGTAGTTCGAGGCCCGAAAACTATGGCTACACCTTC
TRBV18	TRBD1	TRBJ1-6	-	CASSPDPGGESPLHF	TGTGCCAGCTCACCGGATCCAGGGGGCGAGTCACCCCTCCACTTT
TRBV7-9	-	TRBJ2-7	-	CASSLLATYEQYF	TGTGCCAGCAGCTTACTAGCTACCTACGAGCAGTACTTC
TRBV11-2	-	TRBJ2-7	few	CASSLGGYRGASYEQYF	TGTGCCAGCAGCTTAGGTGGATATAGGGGCGCCTCCTACGAGCAGTACTTC
TRBV19	-	TRBJ1-2	few	CASSIRQPYGYTF	TGTGCCAGTAGCATTCGACAGCCCTATGGCTACACCTTC
TRBV12-5	-	TRBJ2-3	once	CAPLMRGNDTQYF	TGTGCTCCCCTTATGAGGGGGAACGATACGCAGTATTTT
TRBV2	TRBD1	TRBJ1-2	many	CASRPGQGAYGYTF	TGTGCCAGCCGACCGGGACAGGGGGCCTATGGCTACACCTTC
TRBV10-3	-	TRBJ2-2	once	CAISEWGADTGELFF	TGTGCCATCAGTGAGTGGGGGGCCGACACCGGGGAGCTGTTTTTT
TRBV11-2	-	TRBJ1-1	-	CASSLASGMGTEAFF	TGTGCCAGCAGCTTAGCTTCAGGGATGGGCACTGAAGCTTTCTTT
TRBV7-2	-	TRBJ1-2	-	CASSLDQDNNYGYTF	TGTGCCAGCAGCTTAGACCAGGACAACAACTATGGCTACACCTTC
TRBV30	-	TRBJ2-7	-	CAWTRASSYEQYF	TGTGCCTGGACACGGGCCAGCTCCTACGAGCAGTACTTC
TRBV9	-	TRBJ2-7	few	CASSVASAQPYEQYF	TGTGCCAGCAGCGTAGCGTCAGCCCAACCCTACGAGCAGTACTTC
TRBV6-2/TRBV6-3	-	TRBJ1-6	once	CASSYEVRDYNSPLHF	TGTGCCAGCAGTTACGAGGTGCGGGATTATAATTCACCCCTCCACTTT